Below, 11 T cell receptor beta chains from the same sample are listed, as sequenced in a study of blood T cell repertoires in COVID-19. Clones were read by immunoSEQ multiplex PCR, and TCRdb kept only the in-frame ones, dropping some. The sample carries about 260,000 clones, approximately 80% recorded once. Sequencing was carried out using peripheral blood. The receptors derive from an elderly woman with acute or convalescent COVID-19.

The J gene is TRBJ2-7, the V gene TRBV5-4; maybe TRBD1 (6 bases). The germline CDR1 and CDR2 sequences are SGHNT and YYREEE (reference sequence). Trimming removed 5 bases at V and 2 bases at J, with 14 bases between. The CDR3 extends over 14 amino acids. CDR3 nucleotide sequence: TGTGCCAGCAGGAGGGACACTCAAACCTACGAGCAGTACTTC. It yields the protein CASRRDTQTYEQYF.

The chain recombines TRBV11-2 with TRBJ2-1, with 7 bases fitting TRBD2. The CDR3 consists of 17 residues. The germline V gene has CDR1 SGHAT and CDR2 FQNNGV. After removal of 2 bases from V and 2 bases from J, the junction contained 9 bases not matched to a gene. The DNA of the CDR3 is TGTGCCAGCAGCTTACTTCGCGGGGGAGGCCCCTACAATGAGCAGTTCTTC. Translating gives CASSLLRGGGPYNEQFF.

V gene TRBV14 combines with J gene TRBJ1-1; D is uncertain. This CDR3 is built from 14 residues. Germline lookup yields CDR1 SGHDN and CDR2 FVKESK. Trimming shortened V by 4 bases and J by 4 bases, and 13 bases separated the two germline ends. The CDR3 sequence: CASSPFMGSTEAFF. The CDR3 DNA sequence: TGTGCCAGCAGCCCCTTTATGGGGAGCACTGAAGCTTTCTTT.

In this sample, this clone turned up a few times. The rearrangement uses TRBV6-5 and TRBJ1-2; 10 positions agree with TRBD1. The CDR3 spans 15 residues. Germline CDR1 is MNHEY and CDR2 is SVGAGI. The junction had 4 bases not matched to a gene; V was cut back by 4 bases and J by 2 bases. CDR3 amino acids: CASSSPGQGNYGYTF. CDR3 sequence (DNA): TGTGCCAGCAGTTCGCCGGGACAGGGGAACTATGGCTACACCTTC.

The J gene is TRBJ1-6, the V gene TRBV27; the match to TRBD1 covers 9 bases. From germline, CDR1 is MNHEY and CDR2 SMNVEV (reference sequence). The CDR3 covers 18 residues. The V segment lost 0 bases and the J segment 8 bases; nucleotides outside the gene matches: 11. CDR3: CASSLSTQTGTGHSPLHF. DNA of the CDR3: TGTGCCAGCAGTTTATCGACCCAGACCGGGACAGGGCATTCACCCCTCCACTTT.

The chain employs TRBV5-1 and TRBJ2-5; 12 bases are shared with TRBD2. The germline gives CDR1 SGHRS, CDR2 YFSETQ. V lost 1 base, J lost 3 bases, and 1 base stayed unmatched. The CDR3 covers 15 residues. The CDR3 loop reads CASSLRLAGEETQYF. DNA of the CDR3: TGCGCCAGCAGCTTGAGACTAGCGGGAGAAGAGACCCAGTACTTC.

V is TRBV7-2 and J is TRBJ1-2; the D gene is possibly TRBD1 (5 bases). Trimming left V 4 bases short and J 2 bases short, with 8 bases between. The CDR3 covers 13 residues. Germline loops: CDR1 SGHTA, CDR2 FQGNSA. CDR3 amino acids: CASSSGRNYGYTF. The CDR3 nucleotides read TGTGCCAGCAGCTCAGGGAGGAACTATGGCTACACCTTC.

The chain links TRBV6-5 to TRBJ2-1; D unresolved. Germline CDR1 is MNHEY and CDR2 is SVGAGI. The CDR3 runs to 16 residues. V lost 4 bases and J lost 0, with 13 bases in between. Here the CDR3 DNA reads TGTGCCAGCAGTTCAAGACTCCCCAGCTCCTACAATGAGCAGTTCTTC. It translates to CASSSRLPSSYNEQFF.

This chain joins TRBV7-2 and TRBJ1-1; D is ambiguous. Germline V CDR1 and CDR2: SGHTA, FQGNSA. This CDR3 is built from 13 residues. The V gene lost 4 bases and the J gene lost 4 bases, with 10 bases spanning the gap. The CDR3 protein is CASSYSRGTEAFF. The CDR3 nucleotides are TGTGCCAGCAGCTATTCGCGGGGCACTGAAGCTTTCTTT.

The table lists this clone with a count of one. This sequence joins TRBV11-3 and TRBJ1-1, with 9 bases aligning to TRBD1. The CDR3 consists of 13 residues. Germline V CDR1 and CDR2: SGHNT, YENEEA. The ends lost 5 bases at V and 7 bases at J; junction bases unmatched: 5. The CDR3 reads CASSIGTGSEAFF. As DNA, the CDR3 is TGTGCCAGCAGCATCGGGACAGGGAGTGAAGCTTTCTTT. The complete variable domain, with remaining parts taken from reference TRBV11-3 and TRBJ1-1, reads EAGVVQSPRYKIIEKKQPVAFWCNPISGHNTLYWYLQNLGQGPELLIRYENEEAVDDSQLPKDRFSAERLKGVDSTLKIQPAELGDSAVYLCASSIGTGSEAFFGQGTRLTVV.

The chain joins TRBV23-1 to TRBJ1-4; 7 nucleotides agree with TRBD1. TRBV23-1 is recorded as an ORF, its role being uncertain. V was clipped by 2 bases and J by 12 bases; unmatched bases: 9. The length of the CDR3 is 14 residues. The CDR3 DNA reads TGCGCCAGCAGTCAAAACGACAGGGCTGGTCAACTGTTTTTT. It yields the protein CASSQNDRAGQLFF.